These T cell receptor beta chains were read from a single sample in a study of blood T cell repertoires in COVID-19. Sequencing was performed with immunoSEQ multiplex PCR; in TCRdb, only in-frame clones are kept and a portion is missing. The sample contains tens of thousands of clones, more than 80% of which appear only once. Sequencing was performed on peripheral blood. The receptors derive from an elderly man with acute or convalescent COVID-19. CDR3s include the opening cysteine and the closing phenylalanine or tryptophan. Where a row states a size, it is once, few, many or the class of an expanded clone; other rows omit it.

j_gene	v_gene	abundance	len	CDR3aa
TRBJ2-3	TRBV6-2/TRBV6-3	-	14	CASSYPRSSDTQYF
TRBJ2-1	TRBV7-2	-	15	CASSLGSGEYNEQFF
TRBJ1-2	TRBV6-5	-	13	CASSPGGNLGYTF
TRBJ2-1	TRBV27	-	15	CASSLQGAIIDEQFF
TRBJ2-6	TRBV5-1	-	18	CASSLEGQGFSGANVLTF
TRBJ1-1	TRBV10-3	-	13	CAISVTGETEAFF
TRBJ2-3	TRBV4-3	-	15	CASSSNLGGTDTQYF
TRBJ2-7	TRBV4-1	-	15	CASSQAPTGPYEQYF
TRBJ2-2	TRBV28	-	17	CASSPWGWGGDTGELFF
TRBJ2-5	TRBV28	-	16	CASSTRLAGGQETQYF
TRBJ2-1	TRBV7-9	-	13	CASSSRTSLEQFF
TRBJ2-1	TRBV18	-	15	CASSPPGGAYDEQFF
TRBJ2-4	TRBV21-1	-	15	CASSKAGLAKNIQYF
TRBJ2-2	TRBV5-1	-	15	CASSLTGLDTGELFF
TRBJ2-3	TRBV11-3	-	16	CASSPGTSGNTDTQYF
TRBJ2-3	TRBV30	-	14	CAWRLRANTDTQYF
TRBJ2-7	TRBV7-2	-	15	CASSLGTGGINEQYF
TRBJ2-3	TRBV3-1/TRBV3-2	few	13	CASSLRGTDTQYF
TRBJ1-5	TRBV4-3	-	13	CASSQGRDQPQHF
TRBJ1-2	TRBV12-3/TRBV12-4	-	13	CASSLEGTVGYTF
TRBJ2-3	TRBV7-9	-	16	CASSLARGPRGDTQYF
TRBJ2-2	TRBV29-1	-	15	CSVVDQGDSTGELFF
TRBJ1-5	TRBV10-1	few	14	CARRGDRVKQPQHF
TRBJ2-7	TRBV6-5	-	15	CASRPSGMSSYEQYF
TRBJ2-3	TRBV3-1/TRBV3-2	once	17	CASSQGLLADSTDTQYF
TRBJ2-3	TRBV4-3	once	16	CASSQGQQLFTDTQYF
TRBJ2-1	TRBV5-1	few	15	CASSFSSGRGNEQFF
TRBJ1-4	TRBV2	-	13	CASSLPTNEKLFF
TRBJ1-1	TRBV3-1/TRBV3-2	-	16	CASSQEMNRLNTEAFF
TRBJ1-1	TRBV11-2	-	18	CASSLRSVGGGGGTEAFF
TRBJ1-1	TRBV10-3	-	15	CAISESRTANTEAFF
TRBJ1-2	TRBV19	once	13	CASIKQGGYGYTF
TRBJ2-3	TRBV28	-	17	CASSPGRGTGGRDTQYF
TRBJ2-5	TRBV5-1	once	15	CASSLPAGGQETQYF
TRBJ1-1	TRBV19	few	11	CASSTEIKAFF
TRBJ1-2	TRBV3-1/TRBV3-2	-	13	CASHRQGAGGYTF
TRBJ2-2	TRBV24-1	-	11	CATSGSGELFF
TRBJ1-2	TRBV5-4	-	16	CASSLPGQLSNYGYTF
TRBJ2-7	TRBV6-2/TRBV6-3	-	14	CASSLGQGSSEQYF
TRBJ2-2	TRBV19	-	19	CASSLQYRPGLEGTGELFF
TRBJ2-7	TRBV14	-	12	CASSQDHYEQYF
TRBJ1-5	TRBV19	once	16	CASSIERTGGNQPQHF
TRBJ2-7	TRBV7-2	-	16	CASSSIRTGSIHEQYF
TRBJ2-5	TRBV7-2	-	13	CASSFYGRETQYF
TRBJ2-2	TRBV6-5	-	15	CASSSQGAGTGELFF
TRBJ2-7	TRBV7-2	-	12	CASSSTGYEQYF